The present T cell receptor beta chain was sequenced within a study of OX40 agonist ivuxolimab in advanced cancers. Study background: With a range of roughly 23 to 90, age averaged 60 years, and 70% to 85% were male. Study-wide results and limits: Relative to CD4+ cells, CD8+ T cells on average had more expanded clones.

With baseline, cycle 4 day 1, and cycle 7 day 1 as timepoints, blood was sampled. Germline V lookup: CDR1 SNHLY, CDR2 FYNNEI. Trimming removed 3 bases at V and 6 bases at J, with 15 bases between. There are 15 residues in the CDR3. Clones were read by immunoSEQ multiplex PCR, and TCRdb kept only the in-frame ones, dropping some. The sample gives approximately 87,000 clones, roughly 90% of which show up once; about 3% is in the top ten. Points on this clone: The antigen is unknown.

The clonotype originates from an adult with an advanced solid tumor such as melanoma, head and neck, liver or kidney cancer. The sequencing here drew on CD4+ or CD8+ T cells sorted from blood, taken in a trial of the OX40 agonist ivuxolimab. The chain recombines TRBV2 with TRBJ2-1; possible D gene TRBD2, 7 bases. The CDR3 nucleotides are TGTGCCAGCAGTGATGTGGGGGGGCGTGGCAATGAGCAGTTCTTC. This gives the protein CASSDVGGRGNEQFF.